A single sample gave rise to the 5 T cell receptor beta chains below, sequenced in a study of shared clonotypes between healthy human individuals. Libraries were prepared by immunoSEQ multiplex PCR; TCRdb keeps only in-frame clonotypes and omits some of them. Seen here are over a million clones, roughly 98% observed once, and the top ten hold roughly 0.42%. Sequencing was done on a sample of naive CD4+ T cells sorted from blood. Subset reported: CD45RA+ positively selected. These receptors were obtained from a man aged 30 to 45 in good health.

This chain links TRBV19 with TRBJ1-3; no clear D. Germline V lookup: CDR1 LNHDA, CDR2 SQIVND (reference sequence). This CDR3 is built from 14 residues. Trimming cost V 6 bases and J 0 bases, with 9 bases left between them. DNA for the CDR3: TGTGCCAGTAGCTCCTTGGGCTCTGGAAACACCATATATTTT. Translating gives CASSSLGSGNTIYF.

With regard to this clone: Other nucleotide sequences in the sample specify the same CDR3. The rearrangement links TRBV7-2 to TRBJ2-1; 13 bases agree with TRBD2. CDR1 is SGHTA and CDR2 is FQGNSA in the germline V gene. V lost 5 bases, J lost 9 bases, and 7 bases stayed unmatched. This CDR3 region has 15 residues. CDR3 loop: CASSPPGLAGSEQFF. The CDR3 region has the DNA TGTGCCAGCAGCCCACCGGGACTAGCGGGATCTGAGCAGTTCTTC.

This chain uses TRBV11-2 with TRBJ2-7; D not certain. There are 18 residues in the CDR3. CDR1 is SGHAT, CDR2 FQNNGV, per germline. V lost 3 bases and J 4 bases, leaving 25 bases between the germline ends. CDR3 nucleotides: TGTGCCAGCAGCTTCCTACTGCGGACCGGACCCACCGCGTACGAGCAGTACTTC. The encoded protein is CASSFLLRTGPTAYEQYF.

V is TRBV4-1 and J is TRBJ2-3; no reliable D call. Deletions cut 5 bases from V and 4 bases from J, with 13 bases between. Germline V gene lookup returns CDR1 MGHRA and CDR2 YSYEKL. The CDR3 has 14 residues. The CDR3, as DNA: TGCGCCAGCAGCACGTATAAGGTTCCAGATACGCAGTATTTT. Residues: CASSTYKVPDTQYF.

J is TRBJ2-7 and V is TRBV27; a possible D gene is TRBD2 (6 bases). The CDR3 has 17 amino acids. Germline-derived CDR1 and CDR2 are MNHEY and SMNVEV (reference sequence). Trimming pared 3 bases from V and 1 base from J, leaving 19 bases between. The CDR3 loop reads CASSFYGGQGPSYEQYF. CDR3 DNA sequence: TGTGCCAGCAGTTTTTACGGAGGGCAGGGTCCGTCCTACGAGCAGTACTTC.